This TCR beta chain was recorded in a study of blood T cell repertoires in COVID-19. Two negative PCRs, clearance, or symptom resolution characterized the recovered Cohort 3 donors. The CDR3 loop spans 17 amino acids. The ends were cut back, 5 bases at V and 5 bases at J, with 24 bases in the middle. In germline, CDR1 is SGHNT, CDR2 YENEEA. There are a few counts of this clone. As processed by the authors: Reference gene primer amplification gave estimated nucleated cell counts. TCRdb's table, derived via immunoSEQ multiplex PCR, lists solely in-frame clones and lacks some. Clonal size and the V and J genes are those of that table, whereas D and trimming came from the DNA. The table has 150,000 to 180,000 clones, 80% to 90% seen once.

V gene TRBV11-3 combines with J gene TRBJ2-5, with a tentative D call TRBD2 (6 bases). The sample was PBMCs or T cells enriched from blood (not recorded which). The clonotype was recovered from a man in his forties or fifties who had recovered from COVID-19. CDR3: CASSPISGSGGFETQYF. The CDR3, as DNA: TGTGCCAGCAGCCCTATTTCCGGGTCCGGGGGTTTTGAGACCCAGTACTTC.